The 18 T cell receptor beta chains given below trace back to one sample, sequenced in a study of CD8 T cells in ankylosing spondylitis (dated by TCRdb to 2016 to 2017). Library preparation employed 5' RACE. The sequencer was an Illumina HiSeq 2500. Through fastp at Q25 and MiXCR, TCRdb rebuilt clones from the public reads, retaining in-frame beta chains. Rows with one shared CDR3 protein collapse into an entry with the most common genes and DNA. For this sample the table gives fewer than 350,000 distinct CDR3 sequences, of which around a tenth were detected only once. The ten largest clonotypes hold roughly 9% of the sample. Sequenced sample: blood, either unsorted or a sorted T cell fraction (not recorded which). The receptor set was obtained from a female donor with ankylosing spondylitis or in good health (not recorded which).

On this clonotype itself: Given a much more abundant clone one base away, this may be a read error. V gene TRBV10-3 combines with J gene TRBJ2-5; D is possibly TRBD1 (5 bases). Per the germline V gene, CDR1 is ENHRY and CDR2 is SYGVKD. With 2 bases removed from V and 4 bases from J, the gap between germline ends came to 8 bases. The CDR3 has 13 amino acids. CDR3 nucleotides: TGTGCCATCAGTGAGGGACATGGAGAGACCCAGTACTTC. Translating gives CAISEGHGETQYF.

This clonotype was counted at least ten times. This chain uses TRBV28 with TRBJ2-4; D remains unclear. The CDR3 is made up of 14 amino acids. With 6 bases removed from V and 7 bases from J, the gap between germline ends came to 16 bases. In germline, CDR1 is MDHEN, CDR2 SYDVKM. CDR3: CASSPRHIRNIQYF. CDR3 nucleotides: TGTGCCAGCAGCCCCCGACACATACGGAACATTCAGTACTTC.

This clonotype has at least ten counts. The rearrangement links TRBV5-1 to TRBJ1-1; D ambiguous. Between the trimmed V and J ends, which lost 0 bases and 8 bases, there was a span of 14 bases. This CDR3 region has 14 residues. Germline V gives CDR1 SGHRS, CDR2 YFSETQ. The CDR3 here is CASSLERLGDEAFF. The CDR3 coding sequence is TGCGCCAGCAGCTTGGAACGACTTGGAGACGAAGCTTTCTTT.

This clonotype was counted between two and nine times. This chain connects TRBV5-1 to TRBJ1-6, with 8 bases fitting TRBD1. CDR1 is SGHRS and CDR2 is YFSETQ in the germline V gene. This CDR3 has 14 amino acids. Unmatched junction bases numbered 6, after V lost 5 bases and J lost 8 bases. CDR3 residues: CASRVNRGDSPLHF. Written as DNA, the CDR3 is TGCGCCAGCAGGGTCAACAGGGGGGATTCACCCCTCCACTTT. The complete variable domain, with remaining parts taken from reference TRBV5-1 and TRBJ1-6, reads KAGVTQTPRYLIKTRGQQVTLSCSPISGHRSVSWYQQTPGQGLQFLFEYFSETQRNKGNFPGRFSGRQFSNSRSEMNVSTLELGDSALYLCASRVNRGDSPLHFGNGTRLTVT.

The sample holds many counts of this clonotype. In nucleotides, the CDR3 is TGTGCCAGCAGTTACAGGGGAGTAGGCTATGGCTACACCTTC. It encodes CASSYRGVGYGYTF. The genes are TRBV5-6 and TRBJ1-2, with TRBD1 matching 7 bases. The CDR3 loop spans 14 amino acids. Losses at the gene ends were 5 bases for V and 4 bases for J; bases not matched to a gene: 8. In germline, CDR1 is SGHDT, CDR2 YYEEEE.

At least ten counts were recorded for this clonotype. CDR3 DNA sequence: TGTGCCAGCAGCGCCGGAGGGGCGAACACTGAAGCTTTCTTT. Translated: CASSAGGANTEAFF. This sequence joins TRBV9 and TRBJ1-1, with D perhaps matching TRBD1 (5 bases). Deletions cut 3 bases from V and 1 base from J, with 10 bases between. Germline V gene lookup returns CDR1 SGDLS and CDR2 YYNGEE. The CDR3 has 14 amino acids.

Worth noting for this clonotype: A much larger clone lies a single base off, so this may be a read error. The chain recombines TRBV20-1 with TRBJ2-3; no clear D gene. The CDR3 has 13 amino acids. Germline-derived CDR1 and CDR2 are DFQATT and SNEGSKA (reference sequence). Trimming stripped 2 bases from V and 2 bases from J, with 8 bases between. Written as DNA, the CDR3 is TGCAGTGCTAGATCCCTCTACACAGATACGCAGTATTTT. It codes for CSARSLYTDTQYF.

This clonotype was found many times. The junction shows a germline mismatch at one end, possibly a read error. The V and J genes are TRBV6-1 and TRBJ2-1; D may be TRBD2 (5 bases). The CDR3 contains 15 residues. Germline-derived CDR1 and CDR2 are MNHNS and SASEGT. The CDR3 sequence is CASSEGGYSYNEQFF. In DNA form, the CDR3 reads TGTGCCAGCAGCGAAGGCGGGTACTCCTACAATGAGCAGTTCTTC.

The gene calls are TRBV15 and TRBJ1-1, with D perhaps TRBD1 (6 bases). The CDR3 loop spans 17 amino acids. Germline values: CDR1 LNHNV, CDR2 YYDKDF (reference sequence). The germline V and J ends were trimmed by 3 bases and 5 bases, with 22 bases remaining between them. CDR3 in amino acids: CATSRERGGLIRTEAFF. In DNA form, the CDR3 reads TGTGCCACCAGCAGGGAGCGAGGGGGATTAATACGGACTGAAGCTTTCTTT.

This clonotype came up many times. The chain links TRBV27 to TRBJ2-1, with 7 bases lining up with TRBD1. The CDR3 has 14 residues. Germline CDR1 reads MNHEY; CDR2 reads SMNVEV (reference sequence). Trimming removed 5 bases from V and 9 bases from J; junction bases left unmatched: 10. CDR3 residues: CASSGQGVSGEQFF. The CDR3 nucleotides read TGTGCCAGCAGTGGCCAGGGGGTATCGGGTGAGCAGTTCTTC.

Ten or more counts support this clonotype. This chain links TRBV5-1 with TRBJ2-1; TRBD1 matches 11 bases. This CDR3 region has 16 residues. Germline V gene sequence: CDR1 SGHRS, CDR2 YFSETQ. V was clipped by 4 bases and J by 3 bases; unmatched bases: 6. The CDR3 loop is CASSHGGTGGYNEQFF. Here the CDR3 DNA reads TGCGCCAGCAGCCACGGGGGGACAGGGGGCTACAATGAGCAGTTCTTC.

The V and J genes are TRBV5-1 and TRBJ2-4; D possibly corresponds to TRBD1 (6 bases). Trimming shortened V by 1 base and J by 1 base, and 18 bases separated the two germline ends. CDR3 size: 18 residues. The germline V gene has CDR1 SGHRS and CDR2 YFSETQ. CDR3 bases: TGCGCCAGCAGCTTGCGGTCTAAGATACAGGGTGCCAAAAACATTCAGTACTTC. Translation gives CASSLRSKIQGAKNIQYF.

This clonotype occurred many times. The CDR3 spells CASSLSNPPQHF. CDR3 nucleotide sequence: TGTGCCAGCAGTTTAAGTAACCCTCCCCAGCATTTT. This chain joins TRBV12-3 or TRBV12-4 and TRBJ1-5, with D unclear. The V and J ends lost 2 bases and 10 bases respectively, with 9 bases between them. CDR3 length: 12 residues.

This clonotype was counted many times. The V call is TRBV20-1, the J call TRBJ1-5; no clear D. This CDR3 contains 15 residues. Trimming shortened V by 2 bases and J by 0 bases, and 11 bases separated the two germline ends. CDR1 and CDR2 from the germline V gene are DFQATT and SNEGSKA (reference sequence). The CDR3 here is CSARTTTSSNQPQHF. In DNA, the CDR3 is TGCAGTGCTAGAACGACAACCAGTAGCAATCAGCCCCAGCATTTT.

The rearrangement links TRBV2 to TRBJ2-7; 10 nucleotides align to TRBD1. There are 15 residues in the CDR3. Germline CDR1 is SNHLY and CDR2 is FYNNEI. V lost 5 bases to trimming and J lost 3 bases; unmatched junction nucleotides: 7. CDR3 bases: TGTGCCAGCAGTCTTGGACAGGGGGAGGTCTACGAGCAGTACTTC. This sequence encodes CASSLGQGEVYEQYF. The complete variable domain, with remaining parts taken from reference TRBV2 and TRBJ2-7, reads EPEVTQTPSHQVTQMGQEVILRCVPISNHLYFYWYRQILGQKVEFLVSFYNNEISEKSEIFDDQFSVERPDGSNFTLKIRSTKLEDSAMYFCASSLGQGEVYEQYFGPGTRLTVT.

This clonotype has ten or more counts. V is TRBV20-1 and J is TRBJ2-1; 7 bases fit TRBD2. The CDR3 covers 14 residues. V lost 1 base, J lost 8 bases, and 8 bases stayed unmatched. Germline CDR1 is DFQATT and CDR2 is SNEGSKA (reference sequence). CDR3 DNA: TGCAGTGCTAGAGCTGGAGGGAGGGCTGATGAGCAGTTCTTC. Its translation is CSARAGGRADEQFF.

Many counts were recorded for this clonotype. V usage is TRBV7-2 and J usage is TRBJ2-7, with D perhaps TRBD1 (6 bases). Germline assignment: CDR1 SGHTA and CDR2 FQGNSA. The CDR3 runs 15 residues. V lost 3 bases to trimming and J lost 3 bases, with 15 bases between them. The CDR3 reads CASSLRGQSYYEQYF. CDR3 in DNA: TGTGCCAGCAGCTTGAGGGGACAATCATACTACGAGCAGTACTTC.

This clonotype was counted only a few times. CDR3 sequence: CASSQYGSGYTF. The DNA for the CDR3 is TGTGCCAGCAGTCAATATGGGTCTGGCTACACCTTC. V is TRBV27 and J is TRBJ1-2; D uncertain. V lost 5 bases and J lost 7, with 11 bases in between. In germline, CDR1 is MNHEY, CDR2 SMNVEV (reference sequence). The CDR3 covers 12 residues.